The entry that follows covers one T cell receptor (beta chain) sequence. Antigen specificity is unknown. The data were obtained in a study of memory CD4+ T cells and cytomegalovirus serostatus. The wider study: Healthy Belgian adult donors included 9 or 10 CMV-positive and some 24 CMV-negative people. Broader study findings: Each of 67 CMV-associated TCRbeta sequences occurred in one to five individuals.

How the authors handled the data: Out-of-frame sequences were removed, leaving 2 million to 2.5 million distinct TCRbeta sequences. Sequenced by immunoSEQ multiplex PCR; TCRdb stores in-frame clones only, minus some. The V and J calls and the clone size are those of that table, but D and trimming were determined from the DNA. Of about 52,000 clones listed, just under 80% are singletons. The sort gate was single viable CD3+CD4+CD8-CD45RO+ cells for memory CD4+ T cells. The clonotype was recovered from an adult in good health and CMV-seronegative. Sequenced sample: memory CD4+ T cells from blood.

Here the CDR3 DNA reads TGTGCCAGCAGCCAAGATTTAGGGGGTGATTCACCCCTCCACTTT. Translating gives CASSQDLGGDSPLHF. V usage is TRBV4-2 and J usage is TRBJ1-6; perhaps TRBD1 as D (6 bases). Germline CDR1 reads LGHNA; CDR2 reads YNFKEQ. V lost 0 bases to trimming and J lost 8 bases, with 11 bases between them. CDR3 size: 15 residues.